This is a list of T cell receptor beta chains from one sample in a study of molecular identifiers for immune sequencing clone quantification. TCRdb re-called the PCR reads through MiXCR, storing one row per CDR3 protein. The sample has 400,000 to 600,000 distinct CDR3 sequences, about 22% seen once. Sequencing used naive CD8+ T cells from blood, with Jurkat cell RNA spiked in. The receptors stem from a human donor in good health. Some libraries in this study had Jurkat cell RNA spiked in. CDR3s include the opening cysteine and the closing phenylalanine or tryptophan. The order of the fields is D gene, J gene, clone size, V gene, CDR3 protein, CDR3 DNA. D genes are given only for firm matches. Some rows mark clone size as missing; the rest say once, few, many or name a class of expanded clone.

>-|TRBJ1-1|many|TRBV19
CASTLGPGDTEAFF
TGTGCCAGTACCCTAGGTCCGGGGGACACTGAAGCTTTCTTT
>-|TRBJ1-1|-|TRBV7-7
CASSTSFGTEAFF
TGTGCCAGCAGCACCAGCTTTGGCACTGAAGCTTTCTTT
>-|TRBJ2-7|many|TRBV20-1
CSARDLSHYAYEQYF
TGCAGTGCTAGAGATCTGAGCCACTACGCCTACGAGCAGTACTTC
>-|TRBJ1-1|-|TRBV4-1
CASSQDPFQGTEAFF
TGCGCCAGCAGCCAAGATCCATTCCAGGGCACTGAAGCTTTCTTT
>TRBD1|TRBJ1-6|few|TRBV20-1
CSARDEQGALYNSPLHF
TGCAGTGCTAGAGATGAGCAGGGGGCTCTCTATAATTCACCCCTCCACTTT
>TRBD2|TRBJ2-3|many|TRBV5-4
CASSGKRGTEPDTQYF
TGTGCCAGCAGCGGAAAGCGGGGGACCGAGCCAGATACGCAGTATTTT
>TRBD1|TRBJ2-4|many|TRBV30
CAWNPGQGINIQYF
TGTGCCTGGAACCCGGGACAGGGTATAAACATTCAGTACTTC
>-|TRBJ2-3|many|TRBV7-9
CASSLFTDTQYF
TGTGCCAGCAGCTTGTTCACAGATACGCAGTATTTT
>TRBD1|TRBJ2-5|few|TRBV12-3/TRBV12-4
CASSLVAGGQGAGEEGTQYF
TGTGCCAGCAGTTTAGTTGCAGGTGGACAGGGGGCAGGAGAAGAGGGGACCCAGTACTTC
>-|TRBJ2-7|many|TRBV28
CASSPDRRPYSEQYF
TGTGCCAGCAGTCCCGACAGGAGACCCTACTCCGAGCAGTACTTC
>TRBD1|TRBJ1-5|-|TRBV4-3
CASSQPAWTGNNQPQHF
TGCGCCAGCAGCCAACCCGCCTGGACAGGGAACAATCAGCCCCAGCATTTT
>-|TRBJ1-3|many|TRBV7-9
CASSSPGHTSADPGNTIYF
TGTGCCAGCAGCTCCCCGGGACATACATCCGCGGATCCTGGAAACACCATATATTTT
>TRBD2|TRBJ2-3|-|TRBV27
CASSLRAGGGDTQYF
TGTGCCAGCAGTTTGCGAGCGGGGGGGGGGGATACGCAGTATTTT
>-|TRBJ2-7|many|TRBV12-3/TRBV12-4
CASNPGSPTGEQYF
TGTGCCAGCAATCCAGGGAGCCCCACGGGCGAGCAGTACTTC
>TRBD1|TRBJ2-1|-|TRBV5-1
CASSLEVEGAAYNEQFF
TGCGCCAGCAGCTTGGAAGTTGAGGGGGCGGCCTACAATGAGCAGTTCTTC
>-|TRBJ1-1|-|TRBV27
CASSPSTPHTEAFF
TGTGCCAGCAGTCCCTCTACGCCCCACACTGAAGCTTTCTTT
>TRBD2|TRBJ2-3|many|TRBV6-1
CASSEAGGGATDTQYF
TGTGCCAGCAGTGAAGCAGGCGGGGGGGCTACAGATACGCAGTATTTT
>TRBD1|TRBJ1-4|few|TRBV7-9
CASSLTGTGRIANEKLFF
TGTGCCAGCAGCTTAACCGGGACAGGGAGAATAGCTAATGAAAAACTGTTTTTT
>TRBD1|TRBJ2-7|few|TRBV7-9
CASRPGGTGLDPYEQYF
TGTGCCAGCAGACCGGGCGGGACAGGGCTAGACCCCTACGAGCAGTACTTC
>TRBD1|TRBJ2-7|-|TRBV6-2/TRBV6-3
CASRPMGQGHYEQYF
TGTGCCAGCAGGCCAATGGGACAGGGCCACTACGAGCAGTACTTC
>-|TRBJ2-1|-|TRBV4-3
CASSQDKGGFAYNEQFF
TGCGCCAGCAGCCAAGATAAGGGGGGGTTCGCCTACAATGAGCAGTTCTTC
>-|TRBJ2-1|many|TRBV30
CASAGQGGYNEQFF
TGTGCCAGCGCAGGGCAGGGAGGTTACAATGAGCAGTTCTTC
>-|TRBJ2-1|many|TRBV7-2
CASSPGFGRNEQFF
TGTGCCAGCAGCCCTGGATTCGGGCGCAATGAGCAGTTCTTC
>TRBD1|TRBJ1-3|-|TRBV7-9
CASNLLDRAGNTIYF
TGTGCCAGCAACTTACTGGACAGGGCTGGAAACACCATATATTTT
>-|TRBJ1-1|few|TRBV10-3
CATLGGSLEAFF
TGTGCCACCCTGGGGGGCAGTCTTGAAGCTTTCTTT
>-|TRBJ1-4|-|TRBV12-3/TRBV12-4
CASSFSPGRSNEKLFF
TGTGCCAGCAGTTTTTCCCCGGGACGGTCTAATGAAAAACTGTTTTTT
>-|TRBJ2-5|few|TRBV28
CASSQTWDQETQYF
TGTGCCAGCAGCCAAACGTGGGACCAAGAGACCCAGTACTTC
>-|TRBJ2-2|few|TRBV9
CASSVAWGRVTGELFF
TGTGCCAGCAGCGTAGCTTGGGGCAGGGTAACCGGGGAGCTGTTTTTT
>-|TRBJ2-7|few|TRBV5-6
CASSGGGEASYEQYF
TGTGCCAGCAGTGGTGGCGGGGAAGCCTCCTACGAGCAGTACTTC
>TRBD2|TRBJ2-5|-|TRBV5-6
CASSLLASGSKETQYF
TGTGCCAGCAGCTTGCTAGCTAGCGGATCGAAAGAGACCCAGTACTTC
>-|TRBJ2-7|few|TRBV11-3
CASSFKGNSYEQYF
TGTGCCAGCAGCTTCAAGGGAAATTCCTACGAGCAGTACTTC
>-|TRBJ1-1|many|TRBV27
CASSLRVDTEAFF
TGTGCCAGCAGCTTAAGAGTTGACACTGAAGCTTTCTTT
>TRBD1|TRBJ2-1|many|TRBV25-1
CASSEATGVEQFF
TGTGCCAGCAGTGAAGCTACAGGGGTTGAGCAGTTCTTC
>-|TRBJ2-2|few|TRBV19
CASLERNTGELFF
TGTGCCAGCCTGGAGCGTAACACCGGGGAGCTGTTTTTT
>TRBD1|TRBJ1-1|-|TRBV6-5
CASSYAQGAFTEAFF
TGTGCCAGCAGTTATGCCCAGGGGGCTTTCACTGAAGCTTTCTTT
>-|TRBJ2-2|-|TRBV19
CASLSLLGPGELFF
TGTGCCAGTCTTTCCCTTTTGGGGCCCGGGGAGCTGTTTTTT
>-|TRBJ2-1|many|TRBV7-8
CASSLEWDYSYNEQFF
TGTGCCAGCAGCTTAGAGTGGGATTACTCCTACAATGAGCAGTTCTTC
>TRBD2|TRBJ2-1|few|TRBV29-1
CSVEREGRGLAGRNEQFF
TGCAGCGTTGAACGGGAGGGAAGGGGACTAGCGGGACGCAATGAGCAGTTCTTC
>-|TRBJ2-7|-|TRBV19
CASSISPRSRDYEQYF
TGTGCCAGTAGTATTTCTCCTAGATCCAGGGACTACGAGCAGTACTTC
>TRBD2|TRBJ2-3|many|TRBV7-9
CASSSPGGSGRAESSTDTQYF
TGTGCCAGCAGCTCCCCGGGGGGGAGCGGGAGGGCCGAGTCAAGCACAGATACGCAGTATTTT
>-|TRBJ2-2|many|TRBV24-1
CATSDLGGGIGELFF
TGTGCCACCAGTGATTTAGGCGGGGGCATCGGGGAGCTGTTTTTT
>-|TRBJ2-4|-|TRBV28
CASSTRQRAFYIQYF
TGTGCCAGCAGTACCAGACAGAGGGCTTTTTACATTCAGTACTTC
>-|TRBJ2-4|few|TRBV5-1
CASSLGLAKTIQYF
TGCGCCAGCAGCTTGGGGCTAGCCAAAACCATTCAGTACTTC
>-|TRBJ2-1|-|TRBV6-2/TRBV6-3
CASSYQAGPYNEQFF
TGTGCCAGCAGTTACCAAGCGGGTCCCTACAATGAGCAGTTCTTC
>TRBD1|TRBJ2-1|many|TRBV29-1
CSTYRGRYEQFF
TGCAGCACATACAGGGGGAGGTATGAGCAGTTCTTC
>TRBD2|TRBJ2-1|few|TRBV4-3
CASSQGLARYNEQFF
TGCGCCAGCAGCCAGGGACTAGCCAGATACAATGAGCAGTTCTTC
>TRBD2|TRBJ2-5|few|TRBV5-1
CASSLAELAGLYQETQYF
TGCGCCAGCAGCTTGGCCGAACTAGCGGGACTTTACCAAGAGACCCAGTACTTC
>-|TRBJ1-1|few|TRBV7-9
CASSSSGTGAFF
TGTGCCAGCAGCTCCAGCGGGACCGGAGCTTTCTTT
>-|TRBJ2-5|few|TRBV9
CASSVEKGWGTQYF
TGTGCCAGCAGCGTAGAGAAGGGCTGGGGGACCCAGTACTTC
>-|TRBJ2-1|many|TRBV5-1
CASSSLTDSYNEQFF
TGCGCCAGCAGCTCTTTGACAGACTCCTACAATGAGCAGTTCTTC